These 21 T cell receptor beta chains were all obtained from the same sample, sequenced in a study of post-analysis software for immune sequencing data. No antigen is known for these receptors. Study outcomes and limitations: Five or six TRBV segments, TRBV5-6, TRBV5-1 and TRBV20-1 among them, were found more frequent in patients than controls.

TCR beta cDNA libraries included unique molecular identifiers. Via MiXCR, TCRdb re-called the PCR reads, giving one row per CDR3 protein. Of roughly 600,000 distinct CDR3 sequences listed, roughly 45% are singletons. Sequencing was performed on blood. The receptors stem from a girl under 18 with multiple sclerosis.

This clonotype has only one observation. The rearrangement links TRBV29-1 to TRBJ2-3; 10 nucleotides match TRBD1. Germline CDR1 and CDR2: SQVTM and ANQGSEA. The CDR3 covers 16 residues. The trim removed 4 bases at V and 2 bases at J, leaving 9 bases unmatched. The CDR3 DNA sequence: TGCAGCGTTGGGGGACAGGGGTATTGGGACACAGATACGCAGTATTTT. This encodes CSVGGQGYWDTDTQYF.

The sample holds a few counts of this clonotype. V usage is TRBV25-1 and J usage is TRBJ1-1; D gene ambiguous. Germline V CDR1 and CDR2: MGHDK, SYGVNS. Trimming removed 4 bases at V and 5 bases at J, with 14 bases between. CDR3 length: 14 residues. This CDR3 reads CASSVAGDGTEAFF. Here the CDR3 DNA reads TGTGCCAGCAGTGTTGCCGGTGATGGGACTGAAGCTTTCTTT.

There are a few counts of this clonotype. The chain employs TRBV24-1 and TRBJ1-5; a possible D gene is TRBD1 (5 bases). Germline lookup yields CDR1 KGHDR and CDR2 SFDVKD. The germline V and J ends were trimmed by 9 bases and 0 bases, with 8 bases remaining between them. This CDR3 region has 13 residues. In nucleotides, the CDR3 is TGTGCCACCGGAGGGGATAGCAATCAGCCCCAGCATTTT. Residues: CATGGDSNQPQHF.

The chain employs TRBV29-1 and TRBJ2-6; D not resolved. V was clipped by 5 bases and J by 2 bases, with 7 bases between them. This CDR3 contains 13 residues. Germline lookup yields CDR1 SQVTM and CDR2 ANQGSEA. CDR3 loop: CSVSGAGANVLTF. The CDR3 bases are TGCAGCGTTTCAGGAGCTGGGGCCAACGTCCTGACTTTC.

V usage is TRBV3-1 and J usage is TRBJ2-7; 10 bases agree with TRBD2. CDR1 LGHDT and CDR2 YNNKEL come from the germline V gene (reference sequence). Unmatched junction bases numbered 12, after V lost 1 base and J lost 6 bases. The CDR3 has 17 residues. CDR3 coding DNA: TGTGCCAGCAGCCAAGGCCCGATGACTAGCGGGCCAGTCGAGCAGTACTTC. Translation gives CASSQGPMTSGPVEQYF.

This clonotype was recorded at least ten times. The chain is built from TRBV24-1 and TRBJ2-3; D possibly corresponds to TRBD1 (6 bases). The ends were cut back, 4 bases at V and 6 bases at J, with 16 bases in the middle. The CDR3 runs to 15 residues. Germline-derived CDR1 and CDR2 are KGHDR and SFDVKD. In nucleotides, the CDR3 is TGTGCCACCAGTGACCCCGGAAGGCAGGGGGATACGCAGTATTTT. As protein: CATSDPGRQGDTQYF.

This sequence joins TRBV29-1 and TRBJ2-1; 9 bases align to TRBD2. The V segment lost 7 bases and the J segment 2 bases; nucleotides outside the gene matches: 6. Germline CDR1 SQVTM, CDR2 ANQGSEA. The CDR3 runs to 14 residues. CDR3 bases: TGCAGCGCACTAGCGGGCGATACCTACAATGAGCAGTTCTTC. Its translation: CSALAGDTYNEQFF.

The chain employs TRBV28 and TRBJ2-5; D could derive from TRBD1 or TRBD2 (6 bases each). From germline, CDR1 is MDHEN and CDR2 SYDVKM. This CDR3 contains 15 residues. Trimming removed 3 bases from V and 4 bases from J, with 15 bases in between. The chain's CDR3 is CASSLNGGVGETQYF. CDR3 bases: TGTGCCAGCAGTTTGAACGGGGGCGTGGGAGAGACCCAGTACTTC.

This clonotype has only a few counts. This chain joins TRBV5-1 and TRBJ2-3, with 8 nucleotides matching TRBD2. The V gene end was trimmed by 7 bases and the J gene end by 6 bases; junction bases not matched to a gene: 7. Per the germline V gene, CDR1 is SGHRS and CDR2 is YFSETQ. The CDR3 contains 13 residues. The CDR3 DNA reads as TGCGCCAGCCGTCGGGAGGGCTTGGATACGCAGTATTTT. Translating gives CASRREGLDTQYF.

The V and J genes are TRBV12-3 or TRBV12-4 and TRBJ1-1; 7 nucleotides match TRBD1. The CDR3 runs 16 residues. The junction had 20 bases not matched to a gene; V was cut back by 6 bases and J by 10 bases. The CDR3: CASRSRQGSPDGVAFF. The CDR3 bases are TGTGCCAGCAGATCACGACAGGGTTCTCCCGACGGTGTAGCTTTCTTT.

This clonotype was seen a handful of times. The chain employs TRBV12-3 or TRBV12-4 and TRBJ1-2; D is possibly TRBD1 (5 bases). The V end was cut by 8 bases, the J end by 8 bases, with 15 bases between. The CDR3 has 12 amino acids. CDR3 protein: CASRRGEGGYTF. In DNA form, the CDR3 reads TGTGCCAGCCGGAGGGGCGAGGGCGGCTACACCTTC.

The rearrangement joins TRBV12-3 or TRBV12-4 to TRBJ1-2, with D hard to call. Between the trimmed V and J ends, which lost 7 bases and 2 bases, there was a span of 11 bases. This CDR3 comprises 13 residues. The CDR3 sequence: CASNTGINYGYTF. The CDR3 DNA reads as TGTGCCAGCAATACCGGGATCAACTATGGCTACACCTTC.

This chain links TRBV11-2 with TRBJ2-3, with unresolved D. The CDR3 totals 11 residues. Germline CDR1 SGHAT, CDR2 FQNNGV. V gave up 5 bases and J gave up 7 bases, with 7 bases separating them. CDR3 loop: CASSPAYTQYF. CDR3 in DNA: TGTGCCAGCAGCCCCGCATATACGCAGTATTTT.

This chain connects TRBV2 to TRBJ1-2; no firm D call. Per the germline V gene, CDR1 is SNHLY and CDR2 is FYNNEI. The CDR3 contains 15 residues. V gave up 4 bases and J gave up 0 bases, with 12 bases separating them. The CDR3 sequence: CASSGQGRTNYGYTF. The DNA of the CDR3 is TGTGCCAGCAGTGGCCAAGGACGGACTAACTATGGCTACACCTTC. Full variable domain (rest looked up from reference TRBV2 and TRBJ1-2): EPEVTQTPSHQVTQMGQEVILRCVPISNHLYFYWYRQILGQKVEFLVSFYNNEISEKSEIFDDQFSVERPDGSNFTLKIRSTKLEDSAMYFCASSGQGRTNYGYTFGSGTRLTVV.

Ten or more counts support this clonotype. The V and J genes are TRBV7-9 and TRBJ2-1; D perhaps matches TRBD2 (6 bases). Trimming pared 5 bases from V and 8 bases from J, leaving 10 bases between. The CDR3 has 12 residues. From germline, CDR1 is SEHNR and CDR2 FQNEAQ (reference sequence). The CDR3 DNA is TGTGCCAGCAGCCCCCCTAGCGATGAGCAGTTCTTC. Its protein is CASSPPSDEQFF.

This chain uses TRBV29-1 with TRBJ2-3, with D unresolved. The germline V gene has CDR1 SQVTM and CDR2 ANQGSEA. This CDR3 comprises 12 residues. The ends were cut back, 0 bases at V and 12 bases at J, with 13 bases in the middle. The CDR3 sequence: CSVEETSASQYF. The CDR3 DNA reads TGCAGCGTTGAAGAAACGAGTGCATCCCAGTATTTT.

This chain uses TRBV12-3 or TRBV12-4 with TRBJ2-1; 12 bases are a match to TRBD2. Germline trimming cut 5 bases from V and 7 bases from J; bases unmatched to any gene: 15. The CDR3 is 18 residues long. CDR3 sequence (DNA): TGTGCCAGCAGTCCACGATCTAGCGGGAGGGCCCGAAGGAATGAGCAGTTCTTC. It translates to CASSPRSSGRARRNEQFF.

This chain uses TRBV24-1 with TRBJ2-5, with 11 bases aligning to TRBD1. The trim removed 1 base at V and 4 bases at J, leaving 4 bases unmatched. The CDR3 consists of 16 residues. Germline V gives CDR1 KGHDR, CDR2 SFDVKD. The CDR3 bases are TGTGCCACCAGTGATTTTCAAGGGACAGGGGGAGAGACCCAGTACTTC. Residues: CATSDFQGTGGETQYF.

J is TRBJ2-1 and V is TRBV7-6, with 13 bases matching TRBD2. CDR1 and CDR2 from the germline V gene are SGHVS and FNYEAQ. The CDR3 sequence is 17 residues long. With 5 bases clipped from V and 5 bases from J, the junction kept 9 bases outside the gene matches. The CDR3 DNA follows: TGTGCCAGCAGCGTTACTAGCGGGGGGGACTATCACAATGAGCAGTTCTTC. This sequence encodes CASSVTSGGDYHNEQFF. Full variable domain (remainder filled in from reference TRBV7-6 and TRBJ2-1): GAGVSQSPRYKVTKRGQDVALRCDPISGHVSLYWYRQALGQGPEFLTYFNYEAQQDKSGLPNDRFSAERPEGSISTLTIQRTEQRDSAMYRCASSVTSGGDYHNEQFFGPGTRLTVL.

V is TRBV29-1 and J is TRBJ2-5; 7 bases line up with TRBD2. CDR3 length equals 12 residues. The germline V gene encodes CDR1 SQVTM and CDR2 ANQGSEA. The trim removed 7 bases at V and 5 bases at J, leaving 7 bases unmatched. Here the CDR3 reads CSGRLASETQYF. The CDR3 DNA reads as TGCAGCGGCCGACTAGCATCGGAGACCCAGTACTTC.

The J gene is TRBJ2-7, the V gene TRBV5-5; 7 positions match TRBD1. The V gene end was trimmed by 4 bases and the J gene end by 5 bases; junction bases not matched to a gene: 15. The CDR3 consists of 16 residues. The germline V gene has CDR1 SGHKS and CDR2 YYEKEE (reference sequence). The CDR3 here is CASSLQQGRAIHEQYF. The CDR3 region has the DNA TGTGCCAGCAGCCTCCAACAGGGGCGCGCCATCCACGAGCAGTACTTC.